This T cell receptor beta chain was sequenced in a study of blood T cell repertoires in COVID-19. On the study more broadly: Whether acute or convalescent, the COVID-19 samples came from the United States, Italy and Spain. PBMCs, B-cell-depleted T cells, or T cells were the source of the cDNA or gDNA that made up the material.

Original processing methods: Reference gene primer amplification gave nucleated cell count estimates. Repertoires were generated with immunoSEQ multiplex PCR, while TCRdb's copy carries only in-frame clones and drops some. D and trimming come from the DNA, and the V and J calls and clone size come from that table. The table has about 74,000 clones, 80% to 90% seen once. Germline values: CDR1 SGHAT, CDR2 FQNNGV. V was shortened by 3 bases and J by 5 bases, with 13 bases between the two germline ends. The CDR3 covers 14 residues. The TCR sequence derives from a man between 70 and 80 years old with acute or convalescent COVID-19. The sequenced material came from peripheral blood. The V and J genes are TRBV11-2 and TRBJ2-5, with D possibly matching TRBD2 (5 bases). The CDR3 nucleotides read TGTGCCAGCAGCTTCGGGGTGAATGTGGAGACCCAGTACTTC. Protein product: CASSFGVNVETQYF.